The 31 T cell receptor beta chains given below trace back to one sample, sequenced in a study of cytomegalovirus exposure and HLA in healthy donors. PCR employed 60 Vbeta and 13 Jbeta primers. The repertoire was sequenced with immunoSEQ multiplex PCR; TCRdb's copy has only in-frame clones and lacks some. The sample shows 150,000 to 200,000 clones, roughly four fifths of them seen only once. The sequenced sample consisted of PBMCs. These receptors originate from a woman in her forties in good health and CMV-seronegative.

This clone has only a few counts. V gene TRBV20-1 combines with J gene TRBJ1-1, with TRBD1 matching 7 bases. J lost 6 bases, V lost 6 bases, and 4 bases had no gene match. Germline loops: CDR1 DFQATT, CDR2 SNEGSKA (reference sequence). This CDR3 contains 11 residues. As DNA, the CDR3 is TGCAGTGCAAACAGGGGTGCTGAAGCTTTCTTT. It codes for CSANRGAEAFF.

The chain uses TRBV9 and TRBJ1-1; D gene unclear. The V end lost 5 bases, the J end lost 4 bases, and 12 bases lay between the germline ends. The CDR3 runs to 13 residues. Germline V gives CDR1 SGDLS, CDR2 YYNGEE. The CDR3 nucleotides read TGTGCCAGCAGTGTATCCCAGGTCACTGAAGCTTTCTTT. It translates to CASSVSQVTEAFF.

The J gene is TRBJ2-1, the V gene TRBV7-3; D perhaps matches TRBD1 (6 bases). V shed 5 bases and J shed 6 bases, with 17 bases lying between them. CDR3 length: 15 residues. In germline, CDR1 is SGHTA, CDR2 FQGTGA. Written as DNA, the CDR3 is TGTGCCAGCAGCCAGGACAGCCTAGGGATCAATGAGCAGTTCTTC. It specifies CASSQDSLGINEQFF.

This clone has only a few counts. V usage is TRBV5-4 and J usage is TRBJ2-3; TRBD1 agrees at 9 bases. Germline-derived CDR1 and CDR2 are SGHNT and YYREEE (reference sequence). CDR3 length equals 15 residues. The ends lost 0 bases at V and 2 bases at J; junction bases unmatched: 1. The CDR3 is CASSLGTGDTDTQYF. The DNA of the CDR3 is TGTGCCAGCAGCTTGGGGACAGGGGACACAGATACGCAGTATTTT.

The V and J genes are TRBV30 and TRBJ1-2; D uncertain. Trimming pared 1 base from V and 4 bases from J, leaving 10 bases between. The CDR3 contains 13 residues. Germline CDR1 reads GTSNPN; CDR2 reads SVGIG (reference sequence). The DNA for the CDR3 is TGTGCCTGGAGTGCCCTCGGCGGCTATGGCTACACCTTC. It translates to CAWSALGGYGYTF. Supplemented by reference TRBV30 and TRBJ1-2, the full variable domain reads SQTIHQWPATLVQPVGSPLSLECTVEGTSNPNLYWYRQAAGRGLQLLFYSVGIGQISSEVPQNLSASRPQDRQFILSSKKLLLSDSGFYLCAWSALGGYGYTFGSGTRLTVV.

Points on this clone: The same CDR3 is also encoded by other DNA sequences in this sample. The chain combines TRBV6-5 with TRBJ1-1; TRBD1 is a possible D gene (5 bases). The germline CDR1 and CDR2 sequences are MNHEY and SVGAGI. V lost 6 bases to trimming and J lost 0 bases, with 11 bases between them. The length of the CDR3 is 14 residues. The CDR3: CASSYDSLNTEAFF. CDR3 in DNA: TGTGCCAGCAGCTACGACAGCCTGAACACTGAAGCTTTCTTT.

J is TRBJ2-2 and V is TRBV6-5, with D possibly TRBD2 on 5 matching bases. Trimming cost V 2 bases and J 5 bases, with 15 bases left between them. The germline gives CDR1 MNHEY, CDR2 SVGAGI. The CDR3 totals 16 residues. This CDR3 is CASSYLSGRRTGELFF. The CDR3 DNA reads as TGTGCCAGCAGTTACCTGAGTGGGAGACGAACCGGGGAGCTGTTTTTT.

The rearrangement joins TRBV28 to TRBJ2-7, with 13 bases fitting TRBD2. Trimming at V came to 5 bases and at J to 3 bases, leaving 1 base not matched to a gene. The CDR3 sequence is 14 residues long. CDR1 is MDHEN, CDR2 SYDVKM, per germline. The CDR3 sequence: CASSGTSGDYEQYF. The CDR3 nucleotides are TGTGCCAGCAGTGGGACTAGCGGGGACTACGAGCAGTACTTC.

The chain links TRBV19 to TRBJ1-5; D unresolved. CDR3 length equals 15 residues. Trimming took off 7 bases at V and 3 bases at J, with 16 bases between the two ends. CDR1 LNHDA and CDR2 SQIVND come from the germline V gene (reference sequence). The CDR3 sequence: CASTADSYNNQPQHF. CDR3 DNA sequence: TGTGCCAGTACCGCGGATTCTTATAACAATCAGCCCCAGCATTTT.

V and J are TRBV6-1 and TRBJ2-5; 7 bases map to TRBD1. The V gene end was trimmed by 5 bases and the J gene end by 1 base; junction bases not matched to a gene: 4. This CDR3 is built from 14 residues. CDR1 and CDR2 from the germline V gene are MNHNS and SASEGT. CDR3 sequence: CASSPRQGQETQYF. The CDR3 nucleotides read TGTGCCAGCAGTCCCAGACAGGGCCAAGAGACCCAGTACTTC.

This clone was seen a few times. The rearrangement uses TRBV7-9 and TRBJ2-3, with D uncertain. Germline assignment: CDR1 SEHNR and CDR2 FQNEAQ (reference sequence). The V and J ends lost 1 base and 4 bases respectively, with 9 bases between them. The CDR3 is 14 residues long. CDR3 amino acids: CASSLEGRADTQYF. In DNA form, the CDR3 reads TGTGCCAGCAGCTTAGAAGGCCGGGCAGATACGCAGTATTTT.

The chain joins TRBV5-1 to TRBJ2-5; 11 bases align to TRBD1. Losses at the gene ends were 4 bases for V and 3 bases for J; bases not matched to a gene: 8. The CDR3 consists of 16 residues. Germline V gene sequence: CDR1 SGHRS, CDR2 YFSETQ. As DNA, the CDR3 is TGCGCCAGCAGCCCCCTTCCGGGACAGGGGGAAGAGACCCAGTACTTC. Residues: CASSPLPGQGEETQYF.

This clone was detected only a few times. CDR3 region: CASSQLPYEQYF. The CDR3 nucleotides read TGTGCCAGCAGCCAACTACCGTACGAGCAGTACTTC. The V call is TRBV28, the J call TRBJ2-7; D not resolved. V lost 6 bases and J lost 4, with 10 bases in between. This CDR3 comprises 12 residues. From germline, CDR1 is MDHEN and CDR2 SYDVKM. Together with reference TRBV28 and TRBJ2-7, the CDR3 gives the full variable domain: DVKVTQSSRYLVKRTGEKVFLECVQDMDHENMFWYRQDPGLGLRLIYFSYDVKMKEKGDIPEGYSVSREKKERFSLILESASTNQTSMYLCASSQLPYEQYFGPGTRLTVT.

This chain uses TRBV9 with TRBJ2-2, with TRBD2 identical over 7 bases. The J segment lost 7 bases and the V segment lost 0 bases, leaving 3 bases of the junction unmatched. The germline V gene encodes CDR1 SGDLS and CDR2 YYNGEE. CDR3 length equals 14 residues. CDR3 amino acids: CASSVDPGGGELFF. As DNA, the CDR3 is TGTGCCAGCAGCGTAGACCCGGGGGGCGGGGAGCTGTTTTTT.

The gene calls are TRBV18 and TRBJ2-2, with TRBD2 matching 10 bases. The germline gives CDR1 KGHSH, CDR2 LQKENI. The CDR3 covers 15 residues. V shed 3 bases, J shed 5 bases, and the junction held 3 bases outside the gene matches. The DNA for the CDR3 is TGTGCCAGCTCACCGAGGACTAGCGGAACCGGGGAGCTGTTTTTT. Translation: CASSPRTSGTGELFF.

V usage is TRBV10-3 and J usage is TRBJ1-2; possible D gene TRBD1, 6 bases. CDR1 is ENHRY, CDR2 SYGVKD, per germline. V shed 8 bases and J shed 6 bases, with 16 bases lying between them. The CDR3 is 13 residues long. The CDR3 nucleotides read TGTGCCATCTTGGACAGTCTCCGAGATGGCTACACCTTC. Translation gives CAILDSLRDGYTF.

This clone was recorded a few times. This chain joins TRBV7-3 and TRBJ1-2; D uncertain. Trimming shortened V by 0 bases and J by 8 bases, and 13 bases separated the two germline ends. The CDR3 consists of 14 residues. Germline CDR1 reads SGHTA; CDR2 reads FQGTGA. CDR3 nucleotides: TGTGCCAGCAGCTTAACGGGCTCCATCCGCGGCTACACCTTC. The encoded protein is CASSLTGSIRGYTF.

The chain combines TRBV19 with TRBJ1-1; a weak D match, TRBD1 (6 bases). Germline V lookup: CDR1 LNHDA, CDR2 SQIVND (reference sequence). Trimming pared 7 bases from V and 5 bases from J, leaving 23 bases between. The length of the CDR3 is 16 residues. The CDR3 DNA follows: TGTGCCAGTAACGGACCAAATACAGGGATAAGAACTGAAGCTTTCTTT. This translates into CASNGPNTGIRTEAFF.

The chain carries TRBV29-1 and TRBJ1-1; D gene unclear. CDR3 length: 12 residues. Germline-derived CDR1 and CDR2 are SQVTM and ANQGSEA. V was trimmed by 7 bases and J by 3 bases, leaving 12 bases between them. CDR3 sequence: CSAGWGDTEAFF. The DNA of the CDR3 is TGCAGCGCCGGGTGGGGAGACACTGAAGCTTTCTTT.

The chain joins TRBV5-1 to TRBJ2-2, with D hard to call. V lost 1 base and J lost 6, with 13 bases in between. Germline values: CDR1 SGHRS, CDR2 YFSETQ. This CDR3 is 15 amino acids long. DNA of the CDR3: TGCGCCAGCAGCTTGATCGGTTACGCTGCCGGGGAGCTGTTTTTT. It encodes CASSLIGYAAGELFF.

The CDR3 DNA sequence: TGCAGCGGCCAAACAGGGGGCGCGGTCAATGAGCAGTTCTTC. It yields the protein CSGQTGGAVNEQFF. The chain recombines TRBV29-1 with TRBJ2-1; 9 nucleotides line up with TRBD1. V was clipped by 7 bases and J by 6 bases; unmatched bases: 10. The CDR3 extends over 14 amino acids. The germline gives CDR1 SQVTM, CDR2 ANQGSEA.

The rearrangement uses TRBV27 and TRBJ1-1; weak D call: TRBD1 (6 bases). CDR1 MNHEY and CDR2 SMNVEV come from the germline V gene (reference sequence). Trimming shortened V by 5 bases and J by 4 bases, and 11 bases separated the two germline ends. The CDR3 has 13 residues. Written as DNA, the CDR3 is TGTGCCAGCAGTCTCAGGGGTGGCACTGAAGCTTTCTTT. The encoded protein is CASSLRGGTEAFF.

This sequence joins TRBV6-6 and TRBJ1-1, with D maybe TRBD1 (5 bases). There are 15 residues in the CDR3. Germline CDR1 MNHNY, CDR2 SVGAGI (reference sequence). V lost 3 bases, J lost 1 base, and 12 bases lay in between. The CDR3 spells CASSYGAAPNTEAFF. CDR3 nucleotide sequence: TGTGCCAGCAGTTATGGGGCAGCTCCGAACACTGAAGCTTTCTTT.

This clone was counted a single time. The chain couples TRBV30 to TRBJ2-7, with D possibly matching TRBD2 (6 bases). V was trimmed by 1 base and J by 2 bases, leaving 12 bases between them. The V gene's germline CDR1 is GTSNPN and CDR2 SVGIG (reference sequence). The length of the CDR3 is 14 residues. CDR3 sequence: CAWSATGATYEQYF. Here the CDR3 DNA reads TGTGCCTGGAGTGCAACGGGAGCTACCTACGAGCAGTACTTC.

The rearrangement uses TRBV7-2 and TRBJ2-3; TRBD2 might be the D (7 bases). V lost 0 bases and J 6 bases, leaving 16 bases between the germline ends. Germline lookup yields CDR1 SGHTA and CDR2 FQGNSA. The CDR3 is 16 amino acids. The CDR3, as DNA: TGTGCCAGCAGCTTAGCCCCCTCCCGGGGGGCGGATACGCAGTATTTT. It is translated as CASSLAPSRGADTQYF.

CDR3 DNA: TGTGCGCTCGGCCAGACAGGCAACACTGAAGCTTTCTTT. This sequence encodes CALGQTGNTEAFF. The V gene is TRBV30, the J gene TRBJ1-1, with a tentative D call TRBD1 (6 bases). The CDR3 contains 13 residues. Germline V gene sequence: CDR1 GTSNPN, CDR2 SVGIG (reference sequence).

This clone was seen a few times. This chain uses TRBV30 with TRBJ2-5; 9 bases are a match to TRBD1. Germline loops: CDR1 GTSNPN, CDR2 SVGIG (reference sequence). CDR3 length: 12 amino acids. The J segment lost 2 bases and the V segment lost 5 bases, leaving 0 bases of the junction unmatched. This CDR3 reads CAWGQGQETQYF. CDR3 nucleotide sequence: TGTGCCTGGGGACAGGGGCAAGAGACCCAGTACTTC.

The chain employs TRBV9 and TRBJ1-2; 9 bases are a match to TRBD1. This CDR3 region has 15 residues. In germline, CDR1 is SGDLS, CDR2 YYNGEE. Losses at the gene ends were 0 bases for V and 5 bases for J; bases not matched to a gene: 5. The CDR3 sequence is CASSVETGGSYGYTF. As DNA, the CDR3 is TGTGCCAGCAGCGTAGAAACAGGGGGCTCGTATGGCTACACCTTC.

This chain connects TRBV11-3 to TRBJ1-1, with 8 bases lining up with TRBD1. This CDR3 comprises 16 residues. V lost 1 base and J lost 0; bases outside the gene matches: 4. Looked up from germline, CDR1 is SGHNT and CDR2 is YENEEA. The CDR3 spells CASSLGDRPMNTEAFF. The CDR3 DNA sequence: TGTGCCAGCAGCTTAGGGGACAGGCCTATGAACACTGAAGCTTTCTTT. Drawing the rest from reference TRBV11-3 and TRBJ1-1, the complete variable domain is EAGVVQSPRYKIIEKKQPVAFWCNPISGHNTLYWYLQNLGQGPELLIRYENEEAVDDSQLPKDRFSAERLKGVDSTLKIQPAELGDSAVYLCASSLGDRPMNTEAFFGQGTRLTVV.

The CDR3 is CASSFSVSDEQYF. CDR3 bases: TGTGCCAGCAGCTTTAGCGTCTCTGACGAGCAGTACTTC. This chain links TRBV7-6 with TRBJ2-7, with a weak D call TRBD2 (5 bases). The V gene's germline CDR1 is SGHVS and CDR2 FNYEAQ. Trimming cost V 3 bases and J 5 bases, with 11 bases left between them. This CDR3 contains 13 residues.

This chain uses TRBV30 with TRBJ2-3; D remains unclear. Germline lookup yields CDR1 GTSNPN and CDR2 SVGIG (reference sequence). With 0 bases removed from V and 1 base from J, the gap between germline ends came to 5 bases. The CDR3 runs 13 residues. The CDR3 here is CAWSVRGTDTQYF. For the CDR3, the DNA is TGTGCCTGGAGTGTACGAGGCACAGATACGCAGTATTTT. Looking up the rest from reference TRBV30 and TRBJ2-3 gives the full variable domain: SQTIHQWPATLVQPVGSPLSLECTVEGTSNPNLYWYRQAAGRGLQLLFYSVGIGQISSEVPQNLSASRPQDRQFILSSKKLLLSDSGFYLCAWSVRGTDTQYFGPGTRLTVL.